This T cell receptor (beta chain) was captured by sequencing in a study of cytomegalovirus exposure and HLA in healthy donors (dated by TCRdb to about 2017). At the level of the whole study: In an earlier analysis of approximately 500 of the donors, under 300 Gb of sequence data and 120 million or so unique TCR beta sequences from some 170 million T cells were reported. Donor age, sex, ethnicity and CMV serostatus were compiled alongside the repertoire data. Both class I and class II loci were covered by HLA typing, at four-digit resolution. To predict cytomegalovirus infection status, the study combined high-throughput TCR immunosequencing, statistical association of individual TCRs with disease status, and machine learning. A later genetic analysis used genome-wide SNP genotypes for about 60% of the roughly 700 donors, treating that subset as a discovery cohort. Because of strong linkage in the cohort, five DR-DQ haplotypes were treated as single units for association and clustering. Of the roughly 400 genotyped donors, over 65% fell in the genetic ancestry cluster associated with self-reported Caucasian donors. Among about 360 genotyped donors of the cohort, an average of approximately 230,000 unique TCR beta nucleotide sequences were sequenced per donor, roughly 20% of them non-productive. The number of typed donors differed by locus: 629-630 for A, B, C, DRB1 and DQB1; some 500 for DQA1; some 590 for DPA1; and 400 to 480 for DPB1. Every repertoire in the discovery cohort had been generated on one and the same sequencing platform. Roughly 300 gigabases of sequencing data and 78 million or so unique TCR sequences were included in an early release covering several hundred HLA-typed donors. An earlier analysis of 587 of the donors used high-throughput TCR beta sequencing to judge whether each TCR beta V gene segment behaved as functional or pseudogenic. In the later analysis, no new phenotypic data were used to find candidate immune exposures; instead, reliance was placed on TCR beta sequences and their occurrence across donors. To study patterns of TCR occurrence, a later analysis re-analyzed previously published TCR beta repertoires from under 750 donors and added high-resolution HLA genotyping. The study was designed to test whether signatures of past pathogen exposure could be identified by cataloging public T cell receptors. In addition to the first cohort of 666 subjects, a separate validation cohort of approximately 120 different subjects was used. The study used immunosequencing to profile the T cell repertoires of approximately 650 subjects and linked those repertoires to cytomegalovirus serostatus. Results and caveats for the whole study, not just this receptor: In a later analysis, most CMV-associated TCR beta chains were found to appear HLA-restricted, with HLA associations seemingly driven largely by CMV exposure. According to a later genetic analysis, donors in an Asian-associated ancestry cluster had fewer N-insertions in productive TCRs than the approximately 690-donor mean. In this cohort, only TCR beta chains were sequenced, and detectable features were limited by the absence of alpha or paired-chain data. According to a later analysis, parvovirus B19, influenza, CMV and Epstein-Barr virus appeared linked to several top co-occurrence clusters. The authors suggested that the approach could potentially be generalized to other disease states and immunological phenotypes. The only immune exposure information available for the cohort was CMV serostatus. Linkage disequilibrium might explain the correlated functional status among segregating V segments, but an unknown experimental factor could not be excluded. In a later analysis, HLA-associated TCR beta chains were found to be more clonally expanded and to have lower generation probabilities than equally common non-associated chains. A further reported finding was that TCR beta sequences accurately predicted the HLA-A and HLA-B alleles for most subjects in the first cohort. In vitro tests confirmed that three of the cytomegalovirus-associated TCR beta chains recognize cytomegalovirus antigens. Specific HLA alleles were associated with 15,000 to 20,000 TCR beta sequences at a false discovery rate of 0.05 in a later analysis. The study listed 164 TCR beta chains as associated with cytomegalovirus. Because HLA typing was unavailable for some donors at each locus, only the typed subset was used in association tests. A cluster of highly shared sequence variants was judged likely to represent a technical artifact of the sequencing pipeline. While some public TCRs were present in many individuals, most TCR sequences turned up only very rarely across donors. Because the 87-base-pair reads could not distinguish some IMGT-functional V segments, including TRBV6-2 and TRBV6-3, those segments were excluded. Broadly in line with IMGT annotations, most TCR beta V segments showed up in productive rearrangements about 87% or about 30% of the time in an earlier analysis of several hundred of the donors. Assigning TCR associations to individual alleles was difficult when HLA alleles, especially DR and DQ, strongly co-occurred. Because counts were too low, under 20 rarely observed V segments, including chromosome 9 orphons, were left out of the earlier analysis of approximately 580 of the donors. Sequencing depth was assumed to be roughly uniform across donors in the presence/absence analyses, though that assumption may not hold. In a later genetic analysis, a missense DCLRE1C variant was associated with V-gene and J-gene trimming of TCR beta chains, and the association was replicated in an independent cohort. Cytomegalovirus status was reported to be diagnosed by the classifier with high specificity and sensitivity in both the original and validation cohorts. In a later analysis, the rate of TCR association differed among HLA loci, with DRB1 alleles having the most associated TCRs and HLA-C alleles having the fewest.

Deletion took 0 bases off V and 1 base off J, with a span of 7 bases between the germline ends. Including the terminal cysteine and phenylalanine, the CDR3 comprises 15 residues. The CDR3 DNA has 45 bases and is translated from base 1. Looking up the germline V gene yields CDR1 SGHRS and CDR2 YFSETQ. The cohort comprised approximately 700 healthy bone marrow donors. At the time of sampling, all cohort members were nominally healthy, though unrecorded immune exposures were likely present. The donor tested CMV seronegative, placing the donor among the roughly 400 seronegative members of the cohort. Every donor gave a peripheral blood sample, and the peripheral blood mononuclear cells from that sample were used for TCR beta sequencing. Genomic DNA was extracted from the blood cell samples with the Qiagen DNeasy Blood Extraction Kit. Receptors were amplified or captured by the immunoSEQ multiplex PCR assay. For the multiplex PCR, a mixture combining 60 forward primers for TCR Vbeta segments and 13 reverse primers for TCR Jbeta segments was used. The CDR3 region of rearranged TCR beta genes was amplified from genomic DNA with a multiplex PCR assay. The Illumina HiSeq System was used to sequence the amplified TCR beta libraries as 87-base-pair reads. The original methods were these. A later analysis tallied roughly 76 million unique TCR beta chains across the 700 or so repertoires, and around 12 million of those chains were shared by two or more donors. Raw reads were error-corrected and collapsed into unique sequences by a nearest-neighbor algorithm in which closely related sequences were merged to remove PCR and sequencing errors. Alignment of CDR3 sequences to IMGT reference sequences was used to assign V, D and J gene segments. For a sequence to be retained, a match of at least six nucleotides to both a V gene segment and a J gene segment was required. A rearrangement counted as productive if the CDR3 had no stop codons and remained in frame with V and J, and every other rearrangement counted as non-productive. CDR3 was defined according to IMGT convention as the region running from the second conserved V-encoded cysteine to the conserved J-encoded phenylalanine. Sequences without an unambiguous match to a single V gene segment were excluded from the earlier analysis of 500 to 700 of the donors. In an earlier analysis of approximately 500 of the donors, a V segment was called functional when productive rearrangements were above 56.7%, and segregating when the standard deviation between donors exceeded 5%. To diagnose cytomegalovirus status from the catalog of TCR beta chain sequences, a statistical classification framework was built. V and J gene assignment, in a later analysis, came from comparing TCR nucleotide sequences with IMGT/GENE-DB human TR gene sequences. The TCRdist pipeline was used in a later analysis to assign CDR3 sequences and most-parsimonious VDJ recombination scenarios. In a later analysis, each TCR beta chain was defined by its CDR3 amino acid sequence together with its V-gene family, and reads without a unique V-gene family were excluded. As a way to deal with suspected cross-contamination and a sequencing artifact, a later analysis dropped roughly 600 nucleotide sequences that were highly shared and had low generation probability. In a later analysis, a clonal expansion index was calculated for each public chain from normalized within-repertoire ranks of inferred template counts. In a later analysis, generation probabilities were computed using a VDJ recombination model fitted to out-of-frame rearrangements, and the results were checked against IGoR. In a later analysis, hypergeometric tests were used to score TCR-TCR, TCR-HLA and TCR-CMV co-occurrence, with a repertoire-size bias correction applied to TCR pairs. To estimate false discovery rates, a later analysis permuted the HLA or CMV assignments 20 times. A later analysis grouped co-occurring TCRs with DBSCAN, adding TCRdist sequence similarity when clustering within HLA-allele-positive subsets. Repertoires with fewer than 30,000 or more than 120,000 public chains, plus five repertoires with anomalous nucleotide sharing, were excluded from co-occurrence clustering. The clones in this table, taken by TCRdb from immuneACCESS, are in-frame only. Not every clone is retained; where verified, under half of the shortfall comes from an unresolved V gene, and the cause of the rest is unknown. For V, J and clone size, that table is used; D and trimming come from the DNA. The sample table shows hundreds of thousands of clones, and 60% to 80% are seen once. The ten largest clones capture 3.5% to 4% of the sample.

Points on this clone: Its cognate antigen has yet to be identified. No much larger clone exists at a distance of one base, and base qualities are not known.

This TCR derives from a male donor in good health and CMV-seronegative. Specimen: PBMCs. Rearrangement joined TRBV5-1 to TRBJ2-2, with no confidently assigned D gene. This receptor has the CDR3 CASSLVAGNTGELFF. The bases are TGCGCCAGCAGCTTGGTCGCAGGGAACACCGGGGAGCTGTTTTTT.